Presented here are 29 T cell receptor beta chains from one specimen sequenced in a study of blood T cell repertoires in COVID-19 (dated by TCRdb to the early 2020s). Libraries came from the immunoSEQ multiplex PCR assay. Here the immuneACCESS table is served through TCRdb, limited to in-frame sequences with V and J called. Missing clones are a known gap in these copies; in checked studies unresolved V genes cover under half, and the rest lacks a known reason. The sample table shows around 120,000 clones, and 80% are seen once. The ten largest make up approximately 2% of the sample. Sequencing used peripheral blood. The receptors come from a man in his 70s with acute or convalescent COVID-19.

The chain recombines TRBV28 with TRBJ2-1; 7 nucleotides line up with TRBD1. Germline trimming cut 3 bases from V and 8 bases from J; bases unmatched to any gene: 7. The germline CDR1 and CDR2 sequences are MDHEN and SYDVKM. The CDR3 has 14 amino acids. The DNA of the CDR3 is TGTGCCAGCAGTTTTCTCCAGGGGGATCATGAGCAGTTCTTC. Its translation is CASSFLQGDHEQFF.

The chain employs TRBV5-1 and TRBJ1-1; D possibly corresponds to TRBD1 (5 bases). Trimming removed 0 bases at V and 10 bases at J, with 10 bases between. Germline CDR1 is SGHRS and CDR2 is YFSETQ. The length of the CDR3 is 12 residues. Here the CDR3 reads CASSLGGRAAFF. The CDR3 DNA follows: TGCGCCAGCAGCTTGGGAGGCAGGGCAGCTTTCTTT.

The gene calls are TRBV15 and TRBJ1-3; D remains ambiguous. The V and J ends lost 0 bases and 4 bases respectively, with 10 bases between them. CDR1 and CDR2 from the germline V gene are LNHNV and YYDKDF (reference sequence). The CDR3 is 15 amino acids. The CDR3 coding sequence is TGTGCCACCAGCAGAGATCGCACCGCGGGAAACACCATATATTTT. As protein: CATSRDRTAGNTIYF.

CDR3 sequence (DNA): TGTGCCAGCAGCCAAGGATCAGGGAGCAATCAGCCCCAGCATTTT. Translated: CASSQGSGSNQPQHF. The rearrangement joins TRBV3-1 (or the pseudogene TRBV3-2) to TRBJ1-5, with D possibly TRBD1 on 5 matching bases. Trimming took 1 base from V and 1 from J, leaving 8 bases between them. Germline CDR1 and CDR2: LGHDT and YNNKEL (reference sequence). The CDR3 has 15 residues.

The chain has TRBV10-2 and TRBJ2-7, with D unclear. V was shortened by 2 bases and J by 7 bases, with 9 bases between the two germline ends. This CDR3 comprises 12 residues. CDR1 is WSHSY and CDR2 is SAAADI in the germline V gene. CDR3 protein: CASSEAAQEQYF. The CDR3, as DNA: TGCGCCAGCAGTGAGGCCGCGCAAGAGCAGTACTTC.

In its sample, this clone was seen a few times. This chain joins TRBV6-1 and TRBJ2-7; 9 bases agree with TRBD1. V gave up 6 bases and J gave up 5 bases; unmatched junction bases: 5. The V gene's germline CDR1 is MNHNS and CDR2 SASEGT. This CDR3 is 13 amino acids long. This CDR3 is CASRSGQGNEQYF. DNA of the CDR3: TGTGCCAGCAGATCAGGACAGGGGAACGAGCAGTACTTC.

The chain links TRBV10-2 to TRBJ2-2, with TRBD1 matching 9 bases. There are 15 residues in the CDR3. Germline V gene sequence: CDR1 WSHSY, CDR2 SAAADI. The V segment lost 6 bases and the J segment 2 bases; nucleotides outside the gene matches: 4. The CDR3: CASRGTGLNTGELFF. The CDR3 coding sequence is TGCGCCAGCAGGGGGACAGGGCTCAACACCGGGGAGCTGTTTTTT.

V and J are TRBV19 and TRBJ1-5; D unresolved. Trimming stripped 6 bases from V and 0 bases from J, with 12 bases between. This CDR3 comprises 15 residues. Germline assignment: CDR1 LNHDA and CDR2 SQIVND (reference sequence). The CDR3 is CASSPLFYSNQPQHF. In DNA, the CDR3 is TGTGCCAGTAGCCCCCTTTTTTATAGCAATCAGCCCCAGCATTTT.

Only a few counts were recorded for this clone. One end of the junction fails to match germline, which may point to a read error. The chain couples TRBV10-2 to TRBJ1-2, with 7 bases fitting TRBD1. Germline CDR1 WSHSY, CDR2 SAAADI. The CDR3 is 13 residues long. This chain's CDR3 is CASSERDSGPFHF. The CDR3 nucleotides read TGCGCCAGCAGTGAACGGGACAGTGGTCCTTTCCACTTC.

The gene calls are TRBV3-1 (or the pseudogene TRBV3-2) and TRBJ1-2; 9 nucleotides line up with TRBD1. This CDR3 has 16 residues. Trimming took 3 bases from V and 8 from J; bases not matched to a gene: 13. Germline V lookup: CDR1 LGHDT, CDR2 YNNKEL (reference sequence). Written as DNA, the CDR3 is TGTGCCAGCAGCCAGTGGCCGGGGACAGGGCAAGGAGGCTACACCTTC. Its translation is CASSQWPGTGQGGYTF.

The rearrangement joins TRBV7-9 to TRBJ1-2; tentatively, D is TRBD1 (5 bases). The CDR3 is made up of 13 amino acids. Germline CDR1 and CDR2: SEHNR and FQNEAQ (reference sequence). Trimming left V 2 bases short and J 6 bases short, with 10 bases between. In DNA, the CDR3 is TGTGCCAGCAGCTTATCCGGGGGAAATGGCTACACCTTC. As protein: CASSLSGGNGYTF.

The rearrangement uses TRBV18 and TRBJ2-1; perhaps TRBD1 as D (6 bases). Looked up from germline, CDR1 is KGHSH and CDR2 is LQKENI. There are 15 residues in the CDR3. V shed 3 bases and J shed 4 bases, with 13 bases lying between them. In DNA form, the CDR3 reads TGTGCCAGCTCACCCCCAGGGGCCGTATACAATGAGCAGTTCTTC. Amino acid sequence: CASSPPGAVYNEQFF.

The rearrangement links TRBV6-5 to TRBJ1-5; 10 bases fit TRBD1. The J segment lost 5 bases and the V segment lost 7 bases, leaving 5 bases of the junction unmatched. CDR1 MNHEY and CDR2 SVGAGI come from the germline V gene. The CDR3 runs to 14 residues. As DNA, the CDR3 is TGTGCCAGCAAGACAGGGGGCGCCCATCAGCCCCAGCATTTT. Amino acids: CASKTGGAHQPQHF.

The gene calls are TRBV27 and TRBJ2-7; possible D gene TRBD1, 7 bases. V lost 6 bases and J 2 bases, leaving 14 bases between the germline ends. CDR3 length: 14 residues. In germline, CDR1 is MNHEY, CDR2 SMNVEV (reference sequence). The CDR3 coding sequence is TGTGCCAGCAGGCCAGGGGGGTCCACCTACGAGCAGTACTTC. Amino acids: CASRPGGSTYEQYF.

This rearrangement joins TRBV9 to TRBJ1-3, with 7 bases that match TRBD1. Germline CDR1 reads SGDLS; CDR2 reads YYNGEE. This CDR3 is 17 amino acids long. With 4 bases clipped from V and 0 bases from J, the junction kept 10 bases outside the gene matches. The DNA of the CDR3 is TGTGCCAGCAGCCCTCGGACAGGTTCGATCTCTGGAAACACCATATATTTT. It yields the protein CASSPRTGSISGNTIYF. The whole variable domain, remainder taken from reference TRBV9 and TRBJ1-3, is DSGVTQTPKHLITATGQRVTLRCSPRSGDLSVYWYQQSLDQGLQFLIQYYNGEERAKGNILERFSAQQFPDLHSELNLSSLELGDSALYFCASSPRTGSISGNTIYFGEGSWLTVV.

J is TRBJ1-5 and V is TRBV28; TRBD1 might be the D (6 bases). The CDR3 extends over 12 amino acids. Looked up from germline, CDR1 is MDHEN and CDR2 is SYDVKM. Deletions cut 9 bases from V and 1 base from J, with 7 bases between. This CDR3 is CASTGSNQPQHF. The CDR3 region has the DNA TGTGCCAGTACAGGGAGCAATCAGCCCCAGCATTTT.

The chain is built from TRBV18 and TRBJ2-3, with 7 nucleotides matching TRBD2. Germline values: CDR1 KGHSH, CDR2 LQKENI. The trim removed 3 bases at V and 5 bases at J, leaving 11 bases unmatched. The CDR3 sequence is 16 residues long. Here the CDR3 reads CASSPTTGGEGDTQYF. CDR3 nucleotides: TGTGCCAGCTCACCCACGACGGGGGGAGAGGGAGATACGCAGTATTTT.

The chain combines TRBV5-1 with TRBJ1-3, with D maybe TRBD1 (6 bases). The CDR3 extends over 13 amino acids. Germline V gene lookup returns CDR1 SGHRS and CDR2 YFSETQ. With 4 bases removed from V and 6 bases from J, the gap between germline ends came to 11 bases. As DNA, the CDR3 is TGCGCCAGCAGCCCAGGGGTCGAAAACACCATATATTTT. Translating gives CASSPGVENTIYF.

This chain connects TRBV11-2 to TRBJ2-7, with D unclear. The V and J ends lost 4 bases and 2 bases respectively, with 3 bases between them. The germline CDR1 and CDR2 sequences are SGHAT and FQNNGV. The CDR3 is 11 residues long. CDR3 protein: CASSSAYEQYF. The CDR3 DNA sequence: TGTGCCAGCAGCTCAGCCTACGAGCAGTACTTC.

The V gene is TRBV9, the J gene TRBJ1-6; tentatively, D is TRBD1 (6 bases). Trimming removed 0 bases at V and 6 bases at J, with 10 bases between. Germline loops: CDR1 SGDLS, CDR2 YYNGEE. The CDR3 loop spans 15 amino acids. The CDR3 spells CASSVGRGGNSPLHF. The CDR3 DNA reads as TGTGCCAGCAGCGTAGGTAGGGGGGGTAATTCACCCCTCCACTTT.

The chain combines TRBV4-2 with TRBJ2-5; TRBD2 matches 8 bases. The CDR3 is 16 residues long. J was trimmed by 2 bases and V by 1 base; bases with no gene match: 6. CDR1 is LGHNA, CDR2 YNFKEQ, per germline. CDR3 protein: CASSQGSGSSQETQYF. The CDR3 bases are TGTGCCAGCAGCCAAGGCAGCGGGAGCTCACAAGAGACCCAGTACTTC.

This rearrangement joins TRBV30 to TRBJ2-3; D is perhaps TRBD2 (5 bases). Germline loops: CDR1 GTSNPN, CDR2 SVGIG (reference sequence). The CDR3 is 12 residues long. Deletions cut 8 bases from V and 3 bases from J, with 12 bases between. For the CDR3, the DNA is TGTGCCAACGGGGAGACTACAGATACGCAGTATTTT. As protein: CANGETTDTQYF.

This chain joins TRBV23-1 and TRBJ2-7; TRBD1 matches 7 bases. TRBV23-1 is marked as an open reading frame, function uncertain. The CDR3 sequence is 18 residues long. V shed 4 bases, J shed 3 bases, and the junction held 18 bases outside the gene matches. CDR3 amino acids: CASSRPTSGQARFYEQYF. CDR3 coding DNA: TGCGCCAGCAGTCGCCCAACCTCCGGACAGGCCCGGTTCTACGAGCAGTACTTC.

The chain couples TRBV7-2 to TRBJ1-1; D remains ambiguous. Deletions cut 8 bases from V and 0 bases from J, with 13 bases between. This CDR3 has 14 amino acids. CDR1 and CDR2 (germline): SGHTA, FQGNSA. For the CDR3, the DNA is TGTGCCAGCGGCCCCACCAGGCTGAACACTGAAGCTTTCTTT. Translation: CASGPTRLNTEAFF.

The chain combines TRBV29-1 with TRBJ2-5, with 8 nucleotides matching TRBD2. This CDR3 comprises 15 residues. Germline CDR1 SQVTM, CDR2 ANQGSEA. V shed 6 bases and J 4 bases; nucleotides not matched to a gene: 13. The CDR3 sequence: CSVSGGRVSGETQYF. The CDR3 DNA sequence: TGCAGCGTAAGCGGGGGCCGCGTTAGTGGAGAGACCCAGTACTTC.

This chain connects TRBV11-2 to TRBJ1-1, with TRBD1 as a possible D gene (5 bases). The germline CDR1 and CDR2 sequences are SGHAT and FQNNGV. Trimming removed 1 base from V and 1 base from J, with 10 bases in between. The CDR3 spans 15 residues. CDR3 protein: CASSLVQGTNTEAFF. The CDR3 nucleotides read TGTGCCAGCAGCTTAGTCCAGGGTACGAACACTGAAGCTTTCTTT.

This chain uses TRBV3-1 (or the pseudogene TRBV3-2) with TRBJ2-7, with D possibly being TRBD2 (5 bases). Germline V gene lookup returns CDR1 LGHDT and CDR2 YNNKEL (reference sequence). The length of the CDR3 is 13 residues. The ends were cut back, 0 bases at V and 3 bases at J, with 6 bases in the middle. The CDR3 coding sequence is TGTGCCAGCAGCCAAGAAGAGGGCTACGAGCAGTACTTC. Protein product: CASSQEEGYEQYF.

This clone is a singleton in its sample. The V gene is TRBV30, the J gene TRBJ2-7, with 7 bases aligning to TRBD1. After removal of 5 bases from V and 4 bases from J, the junction contained 14 bases not matched to a gene. Germline-derived CDR1 and CDR2 are GTSNPN and SVGIG (reference sequence). CDR3 length: 15 residues. In DNA form, the CDR3 reads TGTGCCTGGGCAAAAATCGGGACAGTACCATACGAGCAGTACTTC. Translated: CAWAKIGTVPYEQYF. The full variable domain, with the rest looked up from reference TRBV30 and TRBJ2-7, is SQTIHQWPATLVQPVGSPLSLECTVEGTSNPNLYWYRQAAGRGLQLLFYSVGIGQISSEVPQNLSASRPQDRQFILSSKKLLLSDSGFYLCAWAKIGTVPYEQYFGPGTRLTVT.

In this sample, this clone turned up once. The rearrangement joins TRBV7-8 to TRBJ2-2; possibly TRBD1 for D (6 bases). Germline V lookup: CDR1 SGHVS, CDR2 FQNEAQ. The CDR3 totals 15 residues. V was clipped by 3 bases and J by 6 bases, with 14 bases between them. CDR3 region: CASSFLRGSPGELFF. The CDR3 DNA sequence: TGTGCCAGCAGCTTTCTCAGGGGATCCCCCGGGGAGCTGTTTTTT.